Presented here are 20 T cell receptor beta chains from one specimen sequenced in a study of control samples from healthy donors and cancer patients. Sequenced by immunoSEQ multiplex PCR; TCRdb stores in-frame clones only, minus some. The table shows more than 100,000 clones, with about nine tenths occurring only once. Sample: blood. These TCRs come from a man in his forties in good health.

The chain links TRBV5-6 to TRBJ1-1; D gene unclear. This CDR3 has 15 amino acids. Trimming pared 1 base from V and 1 base from J, leaving 11 bases between. Germline V gives CDR1 SGHDT, CDR2 YYEEEE. The DNA of the CDR3 is TGTGCCAGCAGCTTGTTAGCCCGAACGAACACTGAAGCTTTCTTT. Translated: CASSLLARTNTEAFF.

The J gene is TRBJ1-6, the V gene TRBV12-3 or TRBV12-4; the D is unclear. The length of the CDR3 is 12 residues. The V end lost 6 bases, the J end lost 8 bases, and 8 bases lay between the germline ends. The CDR3 spells CASRSVDSPLHF. For the CDR3, the DNA is TGTGCCAGCAGGTCGGTGGATTCACCCCTCCACTTT.

The chain carries TRBV15 and TRBJ1-5; unclear D gene. This CDR3 is 15 amino acids long. The ends were cut back, 0 bases at V and 0 bases at J, with 6 bases in the middle. The germline gives CDR1 LNHNV, CDR2 YYDKDF (reference sequence). CDR3 residues: CATSREYSSNQPQHF. The CDR3 nucleotides are TGTGCCACCAGCAGAGAATACAGTAGCAATCAGCCCCAGCATTTT.

V gene TRBV5-1 combines with J gene TRBJ1-2; unclear D gene. The germline V gene has CDR1 SGHRS and CDR2 YFSETQ. This CDR3 comprises 16 residues. V was shortened by 4 bases and J by 2 bases, with 18 bases between the two germline ends. The CDR3 loop is CASSPRLQKLNYGYTF. The CDR3 DNA follows: TGCGCCAGCAGCCCCCGGCTACAGAAGCTAAACTATGGCTACACCTTC.

The chain has TRBV6-5 and TRBJ2-3; either TRBD1 or TRBD2 may fit D (5 bases each). With 4 bases removed from V and 0 bases from J, the gap between germline ends came to 14 bases. This CDR3 has 16 residues. Germline V lookup: CDR1 MNHEY, CDR2 SVGAGI. The CDR3 sequence is CASSWLDGTSTDTQYF. The CDR3 DNA reads as TGTGCCAGCAGTTGGCTGGATGGGACGAGCACAGATACGCAGTATTTT.

V is TRBV6-2 or TRBV6-3 and J is TRBJ2-1; TRBD1 is a possible D gene (6 bases). The germline V and J ends were trimmed by 2 bases and 8 bases, with 13 bases remaining between them. The CDR3 is 14 amino acids. Germline V gives CDR1 MNHEY, CDR2 SVGEGT. CDR3 coding DNA: TGTGCCAGCAGTTACGACGGGACACTACATGAGCAGTTCTTC. Translated, it gives CASSYDGTLHEQFF.

The J gene is TRBJ1-2, the V gene TRBV7-9; D is possibly TRBD1 (6 bases). The V end lost 6 bases, the J end lost 6 bases, and 14 bases lay between the germline ends. The germline CDR1 and CDR2 sequences are SEHNR and FQNEAQ (reference sequence). The CDR3 has 13 amino acids. The CDR3 spells CASRSGAINGYTF. Written as DNA, the CDR3 is TGTGCCAGCAGGTCAGGGGCCATCAATGGCTACACCTTC.

J is TRBJ2-3 and V is TRBV24-1, with unresolved D. CDR1 and CDR2 (germline): KGHDR, SFDVKD. This CDR3 comprises 13 residues. V was shortened by 3 bases and J by 2 bases, with 5 bases between the two germline ends. CDR3 sequence: CATSDQNTDTQYF. The CDR3, as DNA: TGTGCCACCAGTGATCAAAACACAGATACGCAGTATTTT.

The chain joins TRBV6-5 to TRBJ2-7; D gene ambiguous. Germline CDR1 and CDR2: MNHEY and SVGAGI. V was trimmed by 1 base and J by 4 bases, leaving 8 bases between them. The CDR3 totals 13 residues. For the CDR3, the DNA is TGTGCCAGCAGTTACTACAGAAATTACGAGCAGTACTTC. Its protein is CASSYYRNYEQYF.

This clone appeared a few times. The chain uses TRBV30 and TRBJ2-1; 10 bases agree with TRBD2. Germline CDR1 and CDR2: GTSNPN and SVGIG (reference sequence). Trimming removed 0 bases from V and 2 bases from J; junction bases left unmatched: 4. CDR3 length: 16 amino acids. The DNA for the CDR3 is TGTGCCTGGAGTGTAAGCGGGGGGGCCCCCTACAATGAGCAGTTCTTC. Translation: CAWSVSGGAPYNEQFF.

This sequence joins TRBV30 and TRBJ1-2; D gene uncertain. Germline V gene sequence: CDR1 GTSNPN, CDR2 SVGIG (reference sequence). V was pared by 1 base and J by 5 bases, with 8 bases between. There are 12 residues in the CDR3. CDR3 in amino acids: CAWSGTGYGYTF. CDR3 in DNA: TGTGCCTGGAGTGGGACGGGGTATGGCTACACCTTC.

The V gene is TRBV18, the J gene TRBJ1-4; TRBD1 agrees at 9 bases. Germline CDR1 KGHSH, CDR2 LQKENI. CDR3 length: 15 residues. The V gene end was trimmed by 3 bases and the J gene end by 8 bases; junction bases not matched to a gene: 7. CDR3 DNA sequence: TGTGCCAGCTCACCGACAGGGGGGAGATACGAAAAACTGTTTTTT. It codes for CASSPTGGRYEKLFF.

The chain joins TRBV12-3 or TRBV12-4 to TRBJ1-2, with unresolved D. The CDR3 is made up of 13 amino acids. Trimming took 7 bases from V and 2 from J, leaving 11 bases between them. Here the CDR3 DNA reads TGTGCCAGCACCCCCCGGGAAAACTATGGCTACACCTTC. Protein: CASTPRENYGYTF.

The rearrangement links TRBV6-5 to TRBJ1-1, with D possibly being TRBD1 (6 bases). Trimming removed 0 bases at V and 4 bases at J, with 12 bases between. CDR3 length: 15 amino acids. Germline V gives CDR1 MNHEY, CDR2 SVGAGI. In nucleotides, the CDR3 is TGTGCCAGCAGTTACTCTCGCAGGGGTTTCACTGAAGCTTTCTTT. Its protein is CASSYSRRGFTEAFF.

A single count supports this clone. This chain joins TRBV30 and TRBJ2-3; D may correspond to TRBD1 or TRBD2 (5 bases each). Germline V gives CDR1 GTSNPN, CDR2 SVGIG (reference sequence). CDR3 size: 13 residues. V was cut by 2 bases and J by 4 bases, with 10 bases left in between. The CDR3 is CAWSPMGADTQYF. DNA of the CDR3: TGTGCCTGGAGTCCAATGGGGGCAGATACGCAGTATTTT. The whole variable domain, filled in from reference TRBV30 and TRBJ2-3, reads SQTIHQWPATLVQPVGSPLSLECTVEGTSNPNLYWYRQAAGRGLQLLFYSVGIGQISSEVPQNLSASRPQDRQFILSSKKLLLSDSGFYLCAWSPMGADTQYFGPGTRLTVL.

V is TRBV13 and J is TRBJ2-5; 7 nucleotides agree with TRBD2. V lost 6 bases, J lost 2 bases, and 9 bases stayed unmatched. This CDR3 is 15 amino acids long. Germline assignment: CDR1 PRHDT and CDR2 FYEKMQ (reference sequence). CDR3 amino acids: CASRLWMGGQETQYF. DNA of the CDR3: TGTGCCAGCAGATTGTGGATGGGGGGGCAAGAGACCCAGTACTTC.

The chain has TRBV18 and TRBJ2-6; no firm D call. The V gene lost 1 base and the J gene lost 2 bases, with 3 bases spanning the gap. Germline V gene sequence: CDR1 KGHSH, CDR2 LQKENI. The CDR3 consists of 14 residues. CDR3 sequence: CASSPQAGANVLTF. CDR3 sequence (DNA): TGTGCCAGCTCACCACAGGCTGGGGCCAACGTCCTGACTTTC.

J is TRBJ2-6 and V is TRBV5-6; D unresolved. Trimming removed 1 base from V and 0 bases from J, with 5 bases in between. Germline V gene lookup returns CDR1 SGHDT and CDR2 YYEEEE. The CDR3 has 15 residues. CDR3 nucleotides: TGTGCCAGCAGCTTGTCCTACTCTGGGGCCAACGTCCTGACTTTC. The encoded protein is CASSLSYSGANVLTF.

The chain has TRBV25-1 and TRBJ2-7; 7 bases are shared with TRBD2. The J segment lost 0 bases and the V segment lost 5 bases, leaving 10 bases of the junction unmatched. CDR3 length equals 16 residues. Germline CDR1 and CDR2: MGHDK and SYGVNS. CDR3 sequence (DNA): TGTGCCAGCAGTTCGAGCGGGACGCCCACCTCCTACGAGCAGTACTTC. Translation gives CASSSSGTPTSYEQYF.

V is TRBV6-6 and J is TRBJ2-7; D ambiguous. In germline, CDR1 is MNHNY, CDR2 SVGAGI (reference sequence). The CDR3 consists of 14 residues. V was cut by 2 bases and J by 1 base, with 9 bases left in between. In DNA, the CDR3 is TGTGCCAGCAGTTACCTCGGACCTTCCTACGAGCAGTACTTC. This gives the protein CASSYLGPSYEQYF.